The following is a T cell receptor beta chain sequence with its context. The V and J ends lost 0 bases and 0 bases, in that order; junction bases with no gene match: 7. Per germline, CDR1 SGHRS and CDR2 YFSETQ. The CDR3 covers 18 residues. The data originate from a study of OX40 agonist ivuxolimab in advanced cancers. Study in general: The dose-escalation cohort had hepatocellular carcinoma, melanoma, renal cell or head and neck cancer. A mean age of around 60 years, range roughly 20 to 79, was recorded, and under 85% were male.

Data came from immunoSEQ multiplex PCR; TCRdb stores just in-frame clones and leaves some out. The sample contains about 100,000 clones, over 75% of which appear only once. This TCR derives from an adult with an advanced solid tumor such as melanoma, head and neck, liver or kidney cancer. V and J are TRBV5-1 and TRBJ1-4, with 8 bases lining up with TRBD1. The sequencing here drew on CD4+ or CD8+ T cells sorted from blood, taken in a trial of the OX40 agonist ivuxolimab. In DNA form, the CDR3 reads TGCGCCAGCAGCTTGGCCAAGGTGACAGGGGCAACTAATGAAAAACTGTTTTTT. It specifies CASSLAKVTGATNEKLFF. The full variable domain, completed using reference TRBV5-1 and TRBJ1-4, is KAGVTQTPRYLIKTRGQQVTLSCSPISGHRSVSWYQQTPGQGLQFLFEYFSETQRNKGNFPGRFSGRQFSNSRSEMNVSTLELGDSALYLCASSLAKVTGATNEKLFFGSGTQLSVL.